These T cell receptor beta chains were read from a single sample in a study of vaccination effects on CD4 cells after COVID-19. Their target antigens are unknown. Profiling relied on immunoSEQ multiplex PCR, and the TCRdb table lists in-frame clones only, not all of them. Of about 68,000 clones detected, approximately 80% appear once; the ten largest clones hold 10% to 15%. The specimen comprised CD4+ T cells from PBMCs cultured with SARS-CoV-2 spike peptides, sampled before COVID-19 vaccination. The receptors shown here come from a human donor who received a COVID-19 vaccine. Each CDR3 is given with its conserved first and last residue.

v_gene	j_gene	CDR3aa
TRBV7-7	TRBJ2-5	CASSPSGANQETQYF
TRBV5-1	TRBJ2-5	CASSSTSGEQVTQYF
TRBV5-1	TRBJ2-1	CASSVDYAEQFF
TRBV11-3	TRBJ2-2	CASSFGANTGELFF
TRBV19	TRBJ1-5	CASRDRSGGNQPQHF
TRBV30	TRBJ2-3	CAWSPRDTQYF
TRBV5-4	TRBJ2-5	CASSTGGAEETQYF
TRBV6-1	TRBJ1-6	CASSDQDRGLSPLHF
TRBV18	TRBJ1-1	CASSRPTGGTEAFF
TRBV5-4	TRBJ2-3	CASSLDQRPTDTQYF
TRBV6-1	TRBJ2-6	CASSDRVAMGEGANVLTF
TRBV18	TRBJ2-4	CASSPLGPGLGGAKNIQYF
TRBV20-1	TRBJ2-2	CSAPSAGELFF
TRBV29-1	TRBJ2-1	CSVEPSTVYNEQFF
TRBV7-9	TRBJ1-2	CASSLQGAEGYTF
TRBV18	TRBJ2-3	CASSPERAPDTQYF
TRBV29-1	TRBJ1-2	CSATDWDGYTF
TRBV12-3/TRBV12-4	TRBJ1-2	CASSLWERYGYTF
TRBV5-1	TRBJ1-6	CASSPGGSSSYNSPLHF
TRBV7-9	TRBJ2-5	CASSLVVPQETQYF
TRBV2	TRBJ1-3	CASSEQGHGGNTIYF
TRBV10-1	TRBJ1-1	CASSESKGANTEAFF
TRBV30	TRBJ2-2	CAWSVGGITGELFF
TRBV29-1	TRBJ1-1	CSVVQGGNTEAFF
TRBV11-2	TRBJ1-2	CASSLGGRDYGYTF
TRBV7-2	TRBJ1-1	CASSLAGAVGTEAFF
TRBV29-1	TRBJ1-1	CSSDRGMNTEAFF
TRBV27	TRBJ1-1	CASSRRGEAFF
TRBV18	TRBJ1-3	CASSPYRDGNTIYF
TRBV6-1	TRBJ1-5	CASSDKREQPQHF
TRBV2	TRBJ2-2	CASSRSPANTGELFF
TRBV5-1	TRBJ2-5	CASSLKGAGETQYF
TRBV2	TRBJ2-5	CASSRNGGETQYF
TRBV20-1	TRBJ2-2	CSASNQGRVTGELFF
TRBV7-9	TRBJ1-1	CASSLTPRGADTEAFF
TRBV7-9	TRBJ1-4	CASSRRAANEKLFF